The entry below gives a single T cell receptor beta chain sequence along with its context. As yet, its antigen is unknown. The donors were members of the approximately 130-subject validation cohort (separate from the approximately 650-subject first cohort). This sample was taken from a study of cytomegalovirus exposure and HLA in healthy donors. Study-level information: According to later analysis, the same platform produced the 110 or so validation and around 730 first-cohort repertoires.

Using immunoSEQ multiplex PCR, the repertoire was profiled, and TCRdb retains in-frame clones only, with some absent. The data hold about 160,000 clones, with over 80% observed a single time. Study outcomes and limitations: The classifier reportedly diagnosed cytomegalovirus status with high sensitivity and specificity. Three chains linked to CMV were shown in vitro to be specific for CMV antigens.

Germline V CDR1 and CDR2: SGDLS, YYNGEE. With V trimmed by 1 base and J by 3 bases, 4 bases remained unmatched. There are 15 residues in the CDR3. V is TRBV9 and J is TRBJ2-3; 8 nucleotides agree with TRBD2. This sequence originates from a man aged 25-40 years in good health and CMV-seropositive. Sample: PBMCs. CDR3 sequence (DNA): TGTGCCAGCAGCGTACGGGGGGGAGGGACAGATACGCAGTATTTT. Translation gives CASSVRGGGTDTQYF.